This TCR beta chain came from a study of prognosis after radiotherapy for stage I lung cancer. As for the study in general: Tumor types were squamous cell carcinoma in seven patients, adenocarcinoma in around eleven.

The study amplified the TCR beta CDR3 region from genomic DNA. This amplification was carried out by two rounds of multiplex PCR. First-round PCR employed TRBV- and TRBJ-specific primers for each gene. As the PCR entered its second round, universal primers were used. From the multiplex PCR reads, TCRdb called clonotypes with MiXCR, one entry per CDR3 protein. Of about 51,000 distinct CDR3 sequences listed, about a third are singletons. Relative to its sample, this clonotype is medium-sized (0.01 to 0.1%). What it recognizes is unknown. CDR1 is SGHNT, CDR2 YENEEA, per germline. V was trimmed by 1 base and J by 5 bases, leaving 8 bases between them. The CDR3 loop spans 13 amino acids. Peripheral blood, in roughly 6-milliliter volumes, was drawn at each of two time points. Findings of the study overall: Lower values of Shannon entropy after stereotactic body radiation therapy were seen in patients who developed distant metastases.

The chain couples TRBV11-3 to TRBJ1-2; D is undetermined. The sample in question was PBMCs, obtained before or after stereotactic body radiation therapy (not recorded which). This receptor was identified in a donor of 50 years or more with non-small cell lung cancer. CDR3 loop: CASSLGGFYGYTF. Here the CDR3 DNA reads TGTGCCAGCAGCTTAGGCGGGTTTTATGGCTACACCTTC.